This is a list of T cell receptor beta chains from one sample in a study of T cell repertoires in cytomegalovirus infection. TCRdb re-analysed the reads in MiXCR, keeping a single row per CDR3 protein. Among roughly 240,000 distinct CDR3 sequences listed, 6% to 8% were seen once. The sequencing input was PBMCs. These receptors were taken from a human donor in good health (CMV status not recorded). Some clones in this sample may be carry-over from other donors' samples. The CDR3 runs from the conserved cysteine through the conserved F or W. The order of the fields is D gene, J gene, V gene, clone size, CDR3 DNA, CDR3 protein. D genes are given only for firm matches. Clone size appears in some rows only: once, few, many, or a class for an expanded clone.

.	TRBJ2-2	TRBV4-1	many	TGCGCCAGCAGGGAGATACGGAACACCGGGGAGCTGTTTTTT	CASREIRNTGELFF
TRBD1	TRBJ1-4	TRBV29-1	many	TGCAGCGCAGTTGCGGGGACAGCTCTGGAAAAACTGTTTTTT	CSAVAGTALEKLFF
.	TRBJ2-7	TRBV12-3/TRBV12-4	many	TGTGCCAGCAGTTCCACCTGGAGCTCCTACGAGCAGTACTTC	CASSSTWSSYEQYF
TRBD1	TRBJ2-7	TRBV7-2	many	TGTGCCAGCAGCTTATGGAACAGGGGGGTCCACGAGCAGTACTTC	CASSLWNRGVHEQYF
.	TRBJ2-7	TRBV19	many	TGTGCCAGTAGTATAGCCGCGGACTACGAGCAGTACTTC	CASSIAADYEQYF
.	TRBJ2-7	TRBV12-3/TRBV12-4	many	TGTGCCAGCAGTTTGAAGGCCCGGGGCGAGCAGTACTTC	CASSLKARGEQYF
TRBD1	TRBJ1-1	TRBV7-9	many	TGTGCCAGCAGCGCGGGACAGGGGGCTACTGAAGCTTTCTTT	CASSAGQGATEAFF
.	TRBJ2-7	TRBV10-3	many	TGTGCCATCAGTGAGAGGAGCTCCTACGAGCAGTACTTC	CAISERSSYEQYF
.	TRBJ1-2	TRBV11-2	many	TGTGCCAGCAGCTCCTATGAGGGCTACACCTTC	CASSSYEGYTF
.	TRBJ2-3	TRBV4-2	many	TGTGCCAGCAGCCTAACCACCCAGACAGATACGCAGTATTTT	CASSLTTQTDTQYF
.	TRBJ1-2	TRBV20-1	many	TGCAGTGCTCCCTTGGGAGGACCCCATGGCTACACCTTC	CSAPLGGPHGYTF
TRBD1	TRBJ2-2	TRBV19	many	TGTGCCAGTAGTTCCGGGACAGGACCTACCGGGGAGCTGTTTTTT	CASSSGTGPTGELFF
.	TRBJ1-5	TRBV6-2/TRBV6-3	.	TGTGCCAGCAGTTACCCAACACCGACTTATAGCAATCAGCCCCAGCATTTT	CASSYPTPTYSNQPQHF
.	TRBJ1-1	TRBV11-2	many	TGTGCCAGCAGCTTAGATAGGTCAGGAGGGACTGAAGCTTTCTTT	CASSLDRSGGTEAFF
.	TRBJ2-1	TRBV20-1	many	TGCAGTGCTAGAGGAGCCAGGGGACCCTACAATGAGCAGTTCTTC	CSARGARGPYNEQFF
.	TRBJ2-7	TRBV7-2	many	TGTGCCAGCAGCTTCACCCGCACCTACGAGCAGTACTTC	CASSFTRTYEQYF
TRBD1	TRBJ2-1	TRBV6-5	many	TGTGCCAGCAGTCCCGGGACAGGGGATTACAATGAGCAGTTCTTC	CASSPGTGDYNEQFF
.	TRBJ2-1	TRBV12-3/TRBV12-4	many	TGTGCCAGCAGTATGCGATCGGCCACAGCACGGAATGAGCAGTTCTTC	CASSMRSATARNEQFF
.	TRBJ2-7	TRBV29-1	few	TGCAGCGTCCAGGAATATTACGAGCAGTACTTC	CSVQEYYEQYF
.	TRBJ1-1	TRBV7-8	many	TGTGCCAGCTCCCGGATAAACACTGAAGCTTTCTTT	CASSRINTEAFF
.	TRBJ1-1	TRBV2	.	TGTGCCAGCAGTGAAGTTATGGGGGACACTGAAGCTTTCTTT	CASSEVMGDTEAFF
.	TRBJ2-2	TRBV6-6	many	TGTGCCAGCAGCGTATTTAGTACTTTTAACACCGGGGAGCTGTTTTTT	CASSVFSTFNTGELFF
TRBD1	TRBJ2-5	TRBV3-1	many	TGTGCCAGCAAAACAGGGGGAGAGACCCAGTACTTC	CASKTGGETQYF
.	TRBJ2-3	TRBV20-1	many	TGCAGTGCTAGAGATGTGGCACGCACAGATACGCAGTATTTT	CSARDVARTDTQYF
.	TRBJ2-7	TRBV20-1	many	TGCAGTGCTGGGGCCCCGTACGAGCAGTACTTC	CSAGAPYEQYF
.	TRBJ1-5	TRBV11-2	many	TGTGCCAGCAGCTTAAAAGGCAGGACGAATCAGCCCCAGCATTTT	CASSLKGRTNQPQHF
.	TRBJ2-3	TRBV6-2/TRBV6-3	many	TGTGCCAGCAGCTCCACCATCCGACGGAGCACAGATACGCAGTATTTT	CASSSTIRRSTDTQYF
.	TRBJ1-2	TRBV7-2	many	TGTGCCAGCAGTCCGCCTACCCCCGTGGGACATGGCTACACCTTC	CASSPPTPVGHGYTF
.	TRBJ2-1	TRBV11-1	many	TGTGCCAGCAGCTTAGATGGGACCCACAATGAGCAGTTCTTC	CASSLDGTHNEQFF
.	TRBJ2-3	TRBV7-2	once	TGTGCCAGCAGCTACGCGGAGTCCGACATGGATACGCAGTATTTT	CASSYAESDMDTQYF
.	TRBJ1-2	TRBV28	many	TGTGCCAGCAGTTTATTTCCAGAAGCGAGCTATGGCTACACCTTC	CASSLFPEASYGYTF
.	TRBJ2-5	TRBV11-2	many	TGTGCCAGCAGCTTAGGTGCGAGGGATGGAGAGACCCAGTACTTC	CASSLGARDGETQYF
.	TRBJ1-3	TRBV20-1	many	TGCAGTGCTAGTTGGGGGGGGCCTTCTGAACGAAACACCATATATTTT	CSASWGGPSERNTIYF
.	TRBJ2-3	TRBV7-2	many	TGTGCCAGCAGCTTGGGGACGGGTATCACAGATACGCAGTATTTT	CASSLGTGITDTQYF
TRBD1	TRBJ1-5	TRBV18	.	TGTGCCAGCTCACCTTTCCCAGGGACAGATAAAAGGGGGAATCAGCCCCAGCATTTT	CASSPFPGTDKRGNQPQHF
TRBD2	TRBJ2-3	TRBV29-1	many	TGCAGCGTTGAGGGGGGGGTGGGGCCAGATACGCAGTATTTT	CSVEGGVGPDTQYF
.	TRBJ1-1	TRBV20-1	many	TGCAGTGCTAGTGGGGGGAACACTGAAGCTTTCTTT	CSASGGNTEAFF
.	TRBJ1-4	TRBV30	few	TGTGCCTGGAGTTTCGGACATTCGGACGAAAAACTGTTTTTT	CAWSFGHSDEKLFF
.	TRBJ1-4	TRBV7-9	.	TGTGCCAGCCGATGGGACCAAAATGAAAAACTGTTTTTT	CASRWDQNEKLFF
.	TRBJ1-1	TRBV10-3	many	TGTGCCATCAGAGGACGGACGAACACTGAAGCTTTCTTT	CAIRGRTNTEAFF
TRBD1	TRBJ1-2	TRBV29-1	many	TGCAGCGCTGCCGGGACAGGGGTCGGCTACACCTTC	CSAAGTGVGYTF
.	TRBJ1-1	TRBV7-3	many	TGTGCCAGCAGCGGGGCGGGACATACCGAAGCTTTCTTT	CASSGAGHTEAFF
.	TRBJ2-2	TRBV27	many	TGTGCCAGCAGACTCAGGCAACTAGCGAACACCGGGGAGCTGTTTTTT	CASRLRQLANTGELFF
.	TRBJ1-5	TRBV7-2	many	TGTGCCAGCAGCCTTACTACGAATCAGCCCCAGCATTTT	CASSLTTNQPQHF
.	TRBJ1-1	TRBV27	many	TGTGCCAGCAGTTTACAGGGGAGGGCTACTGAAGCTTTCTTT	CASSLQGRATEAFF
TRBD1	TRBJ1-1	TRBV7-9	many	TGTGCCAGCAGCCCGGGACAGCTAATGAACACTGAAGCTTTCTTT	CASSPGQLMNTEAFF
TRBD2	TRBJ2-3	TRBV6-1	many	TGTGCCAGCAGTGAATCGGCGGGGGGGCCAGGAGATACGCAGTATTTT	CASSESAGGPGDTQYF
TRBD2	TRBJ2-7	TRBV7-9	many	TGTGCCAGCAGCTCGAGGACTAGCGGGGAGATAGGTTCTGACGAGCAGTACTTC	CASSSRTSGEIGSDEQYF
.	TRBJ1-2	TRBV29-1	many	TGCAGCGCCCAGAGAGCCAACTATGGCTACACCTTC	CSAQRANYGYTF
.	TRBJ2-2	TRBV2	.	TGTGCCGCAAAACCTGGGCAGGGCACCGGGGAGCTGTTTTTT	CAAKPGQGTGELFF
.	TRBJ2-5	TRBV11-2	many	TGTGCCAGCAGCATAGGGCCGGGGACCCAGTACTTC	CASSIGPGTQYF
.	TRBJ2-5	TRBV6-2/TRBV6-3	once	TGTGCCAGCAGTCCCCGGGACACCCGGACGGGGACCCAGTACTTC	CASSPRDTRTGTQYF
.	TRBJ1-2	TRBV20-1	many	TGCAGTGCTACAATATCTGACAGCTATGGCTACACCTTC	CSATISDSYGYTF
.	TRBJ1-1	TRBV29-1	many	TGCAGCGTGGAAGGTAGGAACACTGAAGCTTTCTTT	CSVEGRNTEAFF
TRBD1	TRBJ1-1	TRBV7-2	many	TGTGCCAGCAGCTTCGTGACAGGGCCCACTGAAGCTTTCTTT	CASSFVTGPTEAFF
.	TRBJ1-1	TRBV28	many	TGTGCCAGCAGTTTAGTCTTCCGGGAAGCTTTCTTT	CASSLVFREAFF
.	TRBJ2-4	TRBV7-8	many	TGTGCCAGCAGCTTAATGGGTCTAGCCAAAAACATTCAGTACTTC	CASSLMGLAKNIQYF
.	TRBJ1-2	TRBV6-2/TRBV6-3	many	TGTGCCAGCAGTGAGGGGACCAACTATGGCTACACCTTC	CASSEGTNYGYTF